This T cell receptor (beta chain) appears in the sequencing data of a study of CD8+CD57+ T cells in acquired aplastic anemia. Across the whole study: Across the sorted CD4+ and CD8+ cells, DNA amounts averaged roughly 3 ug. General study results and limits: Both patients and controls carried the same twenty-nine CD8+ CDR3 sequences.

Genomic DNA constituted the template upon which TCR beta VDJ and CDR3 profiling was performed. TCRdb processed the reads anew with MiXCR; each CDR3 protein has one entry. The sample carries hundreds of thousands of distinct CDR3 sequences, approximately 57% recorded once. CDR3 length: 15 amino acids. V lost 4 bases and J lost 7, with 16 bases in between. Germline V gives CDR1 ENHRY, CDR2 SYGVKD. About this clonotype: Its target is unknown.

Specimen: sorted CD4+, CD8+, or CD8+CD57+ T cells (not recorded which) from PBMCs. The V and J genes are TRBV10-3 and TRBJ2-2; maybe TRBD2 (6 bases). The TCR originated in a human donor with severe aplastic anemia or a healthy control (not recorded which). The CDR3 sequence: CAISGVGPRGGELFF. The CDR3 DNA reads TGTGCCATCAGTGGTGTGGGACCGCGGGGCGGGGAGCTGTTTTTT.